Listed below are T cell receptor beta chains from one sample, sequenced in a study of cytotoxic CD8 clonotypes in ibrutinib-treated CLL. Sequencing was performed with immunoSEQ multiplex PCR; in TCRdb, only in-frame clones are kept and a portion is missing. The table has some 140,000 clones, 84% seen once. Specimen: PBMCs, collected after 24 months of ibrutinib treatment. The receptors originated from a human donor with chronic lymphocytic leukemia. Each CDR3 is given with its conserved first and last residue. D genes are given only for firm matches. Clone size is stated in some rows and not others, as once, few, many or a class when expanded.

>TRBV7-2|TRBJ1-1|NA|NA
TGTGCCAGCCCACCCACTTCAGGTCTGAACACTGAAGCTTTCTTT
CASPPTSGLNTEAFF
>TRBV14|TRBJ2-5|NA|TRBD2
TGTGCCAGCAGCCGCCGGAGTGGACTAGCGGGGAGTTACCAAGAGACCCAGTACTTC
CASSRRSGLAGSYQETQYF
>TRBV9|TRBJ1-3|NA|NA
TGTGCCAGCAGCGTAGGTGGAATCTCTGGAAACACCATATATTTT
CASSVGGISGNTIYF
>TRBV7-6|TRBJ1-1|NA|NA
TGTGCCAGCAGCCCCCAGACAGCCATGAACACTGAAGCTTTCTTT
CASSPQTAMNTEAFF
>TRBV9|TRBJ2-2|NA|TRBD1
TGTGCCAGCAGCGCACGACAGGGAGCGGCGAACACCGGGGAGCTGTTTTTT
CASSARQGAANTGELFF
>TRBV7-9|TRBJ2-1|NA|TRBD1
TGTGCCAGCAGCTCACTAGGACAGGGGGAGAATGAGCAGTTCTTC
CASSSLGQGENEQFF
>TRBV6-1|TRBJ1-1|NA|NA
TGTGCCAGCAGTGTGGATCCGAACACTGAAGCTTTCTTT
CASSVDPNTEAFF
>TRBV5-1|TRBJ2-3|NA|NA
TGCGCCAGCAGCTTTCCGGGGGACACAGATACGCAGTATTTT
CASSFPGDTDTQYF
>TRBV4-1|TRBJ1-6|NA|TRBD1
TGCGCCAGCAGGCACCCTAACAGGGGCTATAATTCACCCCTCCACTTT
CASRHPNRGYNSPLHF
>TRBV7-3|TRBJ2-7|NA|TRBD2
TGTGCCAGCAGCCCTAGGGGCGGGGGGAGCCCCACCTACGAGCAGTACTTC
CASSPRGGGSPTYEQYF
>TRBV6-5|TRBJ2-1|NA|TRBD1
TGTGCCAGCAGCGCGACAGGGGTCCGGAATGAGCAGTTCTTC
CASSATGVRNEQFF
>TRBV25-1|TRBJ2-7|NA|NA
TGTGCCAGCAGTCCCCCCACCGGGAGCTCCTACGAGCAGTACTTC
CASSPPTGSSYEQYF
>TRBV18|TRBJ1-2|once|TRBD1
TGTGCCAGCTCACCGCGCTGGGACAGGGAGAAGGATGGCTACACCTTC
CASSPRWDREKDGYTF
>TRBV28|TRBJ1-2|NA|NA
TGTGCCAGCAGCTCGACCCAGTATGGCTACACCTTC
CASSSTQYGYTF
>TRBV10-3|TRBJ2-1|NA|TRBD2
TGTGCCATCAGTGAGATAGCGGGGGGGTCCAATGAGCAGTTCTTC
CAISEIAGGSNEQFF
>TRBV20-1|TRBJ2-3|NA|NA
TGCAGTGCTTGGGCGGAGAGAGCGCAGTATTTT
CSAWAERAQYF
>TRBV6-1|TRBJ1-1|NA|NA
TGTGCCAGCACTTCTCCAGGGTTCATGAACACTGAAGCTTTCTTT
CASTSPGFMNTEAFF
>TRBV7-2|TRBJ1-6|NA|NA
TGTGCCAGCAGATACTCAAAACAGGGAACCTATAATTCACCCCTCCACTTT
CASRYSKQGTYNSPLHF
>TRBV29-1|TRBJ1-2|once|TRBD1
TGCAGCGCATCGGACAGGGGTTATGGCTACACCTTC
CSASDRGYGYTF
>TRBV7-6|TRBJ1-1|NA|TRBD1
TGTGCCAGCAGCCCCCAGGCAGGGGGTGCGACTGAAGCTTTCTTT
CASSPQAGGATEAFF
>TRBV30|TRBJ1-6|once|NA
TGTGCCTGGAGTGTACCGGCGACTGCGGGCTCACCCCTCCACTTT
CAWSVPATAGSPLHF
>TRBV7-2|TRBJ1-1|NA|NA
TGTGCCAGCAGGGAGGGGTTGGGGGCGAACACTGAAGCTTTCTTT
CASREGLGANTEAFF
>TRBV21-1|TRBJ2-7|NA|NA
TGTGCCAGCAGCAAGGGACAGGGCCACGAGCAGTACTTC
CASSKGQGHEQYF
>TRBV4-3|TRBJ2-5|NA|NA
TGCGCCAGCAGCCAAGATACGAGGGGGGAGACCCAGTACTTC
CASSQDTRGETQYF
>TRBV11-2|TRBJ2-7|many|NA
TGTGCCAGCACCTTAGGACAGCTCTCCTACGAGCAGTACTTC
CASTLGQLSYEQYF
>TRBV30|TRBJ2-3|NA|TRBD2
TGTGCCTGGAGTACAGGGTCGGTAGCGGGGTGGGGCACAGATACGCAGTATTTT
CAWSTGSVAGWGTDTQYF
>TRBV5-5|TRBJ1-1|NA|TRBD1
TGTGCCAGCAGCTCCCTTGAAGGACAGGGGAACACTGAAGCTTTCTTT
CASSSLEGQGNTEAFF
>TRBV7-2|TRBJ2-3|NA|NA
TGTGCCAGCAGCTTAGTGACAGCCACGGGGTTGGATACGCAGTATTTT
CASSLVTATGLDTQYF
>TRBV12-5|TRBJ1-2|NA|NA
TGTGCTAGTGGCCCCTGGACAGCCAACTATGGCTACACCTTC
CASGPWTANYGYTF
>TRBV15|TRBJ2-7|NA|NA
TGTGCCACCAGCAGAGGGGGAATTGCCGAGCAGTACTTC
CATSRGGIAEQYF
>TRBV5-1|TRBJ1-6|NA|NA
TGCGCCAGCAGCTCACAGACGACCACAAGGGCAACCCTCCACTTT
CASSSQTTTRATLHF
>TRBV9|TRBJ2-2|NA|NA
TGTGCCAGCAGCTATACAGGGCTTAACACCGGGGAGCTGTTTTTT
CASSYTGLNTGELFF
>TRBV27|TRBJ2-3|NA|NA
TGTGCCAGCAGTTTAGGGGATACGCAGTATTTT
CASSLGDTQYF
>TRBV6-1|TRBJ2-3|NA|NA
TGTGCCACCTCGGAGGGGGGGGCCACAGATACGCAGTATTTT
CATSEGGATDTQYF
>TRBV28|TRBJ2-4|once|NA
TGTGCCAGCAGTCTAGCGGGACAGGGCAGTCTAGCCAAAAACATTCAGTACTTC
CASSLAGQGSLAKNIQYF
>TRBV7-2|TRBJ2-7|NA|TRBD2
TGTGCCAGCAGCTTTCCTAGCGGGGGGGCCAACGAGCAGTACTTC
CASSFPSGGANEQYF
>TRBV18|TRBJ1-1|NA|TRBD1
TGTGCCAGCTCACAGGACAGGGAGAACACTGAAGCTTTCTTT
CASSQDRENTEAFF
>TRBV7-9|TRBJ1-6|NA|NA
TGTGCCAGCAGCCCGACTCGGCAGGGCAGTTCACCCCTCCACTTT
CASSPTRQGSSPLHF
>TRBV10-3|TRBJ1-4|NA|TRBD1
TGTGCCATCAGGGCGGACAGGGATGAAGAAAAACTGTTTTTT
CAIRADRDEEKLFF
>TRBV6-1|TRBJ2-7|NA|TRBD1
TGTGCCAGCGGGACAGAGGCCCTTTCCTACGAGCAGTACTTC
CASGTEALSYEQYF
>TRBV6-6|TRBJ1-3|NA|NA
TGTGCCAGCAGTTACCGGCGCTCTGGAAACACCATATATTTT
CASSYRRSGNTIYF
>TRBV6-1|TRBJ2-6|NA|NA
TGTGCCAGCAGTGACCTTGGACAGCCCCTCGCTGGGGCCAACGTCCTGACTTTC
CASSDLGQPLAGANVLTF
>TRBV6-5|TRBJ2-7|NA|NA
TGTGCCAGCAATCGGGGGGCAGAGGCCTACGAGCAGTACTTC
CASNRGAEAYEQYF
>TRBV15|TRBJ1-3|NA|TRBD1
TGTGCCACCAGCAGACGACAGGGCAACCTAAACACCATATATTTT
CATSRRQGNLNTIYF
>TRBV6-1|TRBJ2-7|NA|TRBD1
TGTGCCAGCAGTGGGCGATCCGACAGGGCCAGGGACGAGCAGTACTTC
CASSGRSDRARDEQYF
>TRBV9|TRBJ1-1|NA|TRBD1
TGTGCCAGCAGCGTAACAGGGACAGCGAACACTGAAGCTTTCTTT
CASSVTGTANTEAFF
>TRBV2|TRBJ2-4|NA|TRBD1
TGTGCCAGCAGTCGACAGGGGTCCAAAAACATTCAGTACTTC
CASSRQGSKNIQYF
>TRBV5-1|TRBJ2-2|NA|NA
TGCGCCAGCAGCTTGGGGTTTGGCCAGGGAAACACCGGGGAGCTGTTTTTT
CASSLGFGQGNTGELFF
>TRBV5-4|TRBJ1-4|NA|NA
TGTGCCAGCAGCCGTCAGGGCTCCGTTGAAAAACTGTTTTTT
CASSRQGSVEKLFF
>TRBV7-2|TRBJ1-1|NA|NA
TGTGCCAGCAGCTTTCTACGGGCCAACCTCGCCACTGAAGCTTTCTTT
CASSFLRANLATEAFF
>TRBV5-1|TRBJ1-5|NA|NA
TGCGCCAGCAGCTTTACGGGGGACCAGCCCCAGCATTTT
CASSFTGDQPQHF
>TRBV7-2|TRBJ1-1|NA|NA
TGTGCCAGCAGCTGGGTCAGGGGAACTGAAGCTTTCTTT
CASSWVRGTEAFF